Shown below are 30 T cell receptor beta chains from a single sample sequenced in a study of Ad26.COV2.S vaccination and SARS-CoV-2 variants. The repertoire was sequenced with immunoSEQ multiplex PCR; TCRdb's copy has only in-frame clones and lacks some. The table records about 280,000 clones, 70% to 90% of them present only once. The treatment denotes: 19 received Ad26.COV2.S at low or high dose, single or two shots; about five received placebo; per-sample allocation not given. Vaccine and placebo recipients were sampled on day 63 after the first injection. The sample here was peripheral blood, taken in a trial of Ad26.COV2.S vaccine versus placebo. The receptor source for this set is a person aged 18-60 years who received the Ad26.COV2.S COVID-19 vaccine or a placebo.

This clone was seen once. Other DNA variants within this sample encode the same CDR3. V and J are TRBV9 and TRBJ1-1; possible D gene TRBD1, 5 bases. Trimming stripped 4 bases from V and 4 bases from J, with 11 bases between. This CDR3 is 13 amino acids long. Germline CDR1 is SGDLS and CDR2 is YYNGEE. The CDR3 sequence: CASSRGDATEAFF. CDR3 in DNA: TGTGCCAGCAGCCGAGGGGACGCCACTGAAGCTTTCTTT.

The chain couples TRBV6-2 or TRBV6-3 to TRBJ1-2; D is ambiguous. Looked up from germline, CDR1 is MNHEY and CDR2 is SVGEGT. This CDR3 is built from 14 residues. V was clipped by 4 bases and J by 2 bases, with 11 bases between them. The CDR3 DNA is TGTGCCAGCAGTTTACAGTTCTTAAACTATGGCTACACCTTC. Translated: CASSLQFLNYGYTF.

V is TRBV7-9 and J is TRBJ2-1, with 10 positions matching TRBD2. Germline CDR1 and CDR2: SEHNR and FQNEAQ (reference sequence). V dropped 6 bases and J dropped 3; count of bases not matched to a gene: 2. The CDR3 covers 14 residues. In DNA, the CDR3 is TGTGCCAGCAGGGGACTAGCGCACTACAATGAGCAGTTCTTC. This translates into CASRGLAHYNEQFF.

This chain connects TRBV2 to TRBJ1-3; D uncertain. The germline gives CDR1 SNHLY, CDR2 FYNNEI. Deletions cut 2 bases from V and 4 bases from J, with 6 bases between. This CDR3 is 13 amino acids long. The CDR3 region has the DNA TGTGCCAGCAGTGAACCCGGAGGAAACACCATATATTTT. It codes for CASSEPGGNTIYF.

This chain connects TRBV24-1 to TRBJ2-6; no clear D gene. The ends were cut back, 10 bases at V and 8 bases at J, with 11 bases in the middle. Germline V gives CDR1 KGHDR, CDR2 SFDVKD. CDR3 size: 12 residues. CDR3 coding DNA: TGTGCCACTTTGAAAGGGCCCAACGTCCTGACTTTC. Residues: CATLKGPNVLTF.

J is TRBJ2-3 and V is TRBV21-1; the D call TRBD2 from the table was never checked on the DNA. TRBV21-1 is designated a pseudogene. This CDR3 comprises 15 residues. The CDR3 DNA is TGTGCCAGCAGCAAAGACCGGGGGAACACAGATACGCAGTATTTT. It specifies CASSKDRGNTDTQYF.

The table lists this clone with a count of one. V is TRBV3-1 (or the pseudogene TRBV3-2) and J is TRBJ1-2; possibly TRBD1 for D (6 bases). CDR3 length equals 16 residues. CDR1 is LGHDT, CDR2 YNNKEL, per germline (reference sequence). Trimming took off 2 bases at V and 2 bases at J, with 15 bases between the two ends. The CDR3 spells CASSQMQGILNYGYTF. The CDR3 bases are TGTGCCAGCAGCCAAATGCAGGGGATTTTGAACTATGGCTACACCTTC.

As regards this clone: The same CDR3 is also encoded by other DNA sequences in this sample. The genes are TRBV5-1 and TRBJ2-3; D is possibly TRBD1 or TRBD2 (5 bases each). Trimming took off 0 bases at V and 0 bases at J, with 11 bases between the two ends. The CDR3 is made up of 16 amino acids. Germline lookup yields CDR1 SGHRS and CDR2 YFSETQ. The DNA of the CDR3 is TGCGCCAGCAGCTTGGGGGGGTCCACTAGCACAGATACGCAGTATTTT. It specifies CASSLGGSTSTDTQYF.

The gene calls are TRBV19 and TRBJ1-4; 8 nucleotides agree with TRBD1. CDR1 LNHDA and CDR2 SQIVND come from the germline V gene (reference sequence). This CDR3 is built from 16 residues. Trimming cost V 5 bases and J 8 bases; bases outside gene matches: 13. CDR3 DNA sequence: TGTGCCAGTAGTTCGTCCCCGGACAGGGTTTACGAAAAACTGTTTTTT. Translation: CASSSSPDRVYEKLFF.

The chain is built from TRBV4-2 and TRBJ2-7; D uncertain. Deletions cut 1 base from V and 2 bases from J, with 6 bases between. There are 13 residues in the CDR3. Germline lookup yields CDR1 LGHNA and CDR2 YNFKEQ. Written as DNA, the CDR3 is TGTGCCAGCAGCCAAGGCGGAGCCTACGAGCAGTACTTC. This sequence encodes CASSQGGAYEQYF.

This chain connects TRBV2 to TRBJ1-2; 9 nucleotides align to TRBD1. CDR3 size: 15 residues. Trimming took 7 bases from V and 8 from J; bases not matched to a gene: 14. Germline CDR1 is SNHLY and CDR2 is FYNNEI. The chain's CDR3 is CASKAVLTGGGGYTF. As DNA, the CDR3 is TGTGCCAGCAAGGCTGTCCTGACAGGGGGAGGAGGCTACACCTTC.

The rearrangement uses TRBV15 and TRBJ2-5; 7 nucleotides agree with TRBD1. This CDR3 region has 12 residues. V trimming: 3 bases; J trimming: 5 bases; junction bases outside the gene matches: 0. Germline CDR1 LNHNV, CDR2 YYDKDF (reference sequence). CDR3 in DNA: TGTGCCACCAGCAGGACAGGGGAGACCCAGTACTTC. As protein: CATSRTGETQYF.

This clone was seen just once. The V gene is TRBV6-1, the J gene TRBJ2-2; 8 nucleotides align to TRBD2. J was trimmed by 5 bases and V by 5 bases; bases with no gene match: 4. The CDR3 sequence is 14 residues long. CDR1 is MNHNS, CDR2 SASEGT, per germline. The CDR3 region is CASSSGRETGELFF. Written as DNA, the CDR3 is TGTGCCAGCAGTTCCGGGAGGGAAACCGGGGAGCTGTTTTTT.

The chain employs TRBV28 and TRBJ1-4; D may be TRBD1 (5 bases). The V gene lost 2 bases and the J gene lost 7 bases, with 8 bases spanning the gap. Germline V lookup: CDR1 MDHEN, CDR2 SYDVKM. CDR3 length: 13 amino acids. Here the CDR3 DNA reads TGTGCCAGCAGTTTACGTAGGGGTGAAAAACTGTTTTTT. Translation: CASSLRRGEKLFF.

The rearrangement uses TRBV6-1 and TRBJ2-1; a possible D gene is TRBD1 (5 bases). This CDR3 has 16 residues. Germline V lookup: CDR1 MNHNS, CDR2 SASEGT. The V end was cut by 1 base, the J end by 8 bases, with 18 bases between. The CDR3: CASSEEGHRLQDEQFF. The CDR3 DNA sequence: TGTGCCAGCAGTGAAGAGGGGCATCGGTTACAAGATGAGCAGTTCTTC.

The chain joins TRBV5-4 to TRBJ2-7, with D unresolved. CDR1 is SGHNT and CDR2 is YYREEE in the germline V gene (reference sequence). This CDR3 contains 12 residues. Trimming stripped 0 bases from V and 3 bases from J, with 4 bases between. The CDR3 bases are TGTGCCAGCAGCTTGGGCCACTACGAGCAGTACTTC. The encoded protein is CASSLGHYEQYF.

CDR3 protein: CASSLMGTETQYF. For the CDR3, the DNA is TGTGCCAGCAGCTTGATGGGAACGGAGACCCAGTACTTC. J is TRBJ2-5 and V is TRBV5-4; unclear D gene. The CDR3 spans 13 residues. V dropped 1 base and J dropped 5 bases, with 9 bases sitting between them. Germline CDR1 SGHNT, CDR2 YYREEE (reference sequence).

In its sample, this clone was seen once. CDR3 nucleotide sequence: TGTGCCAGCAGCCCAAGACCGGTAGGGGAGACCCAGTACTTC. Amino acids: CASSPRPVGETQYF. V usage is TRBV7-2 and J usage is TRBJ2-5; D remains unclear. The germline CDR1 and CDR2 sequences are SGHTA and FQGNSA. The CDR3 loop spans 14 amino acids. V was clipped by 5 bases and J by 5 bases, with 15 bases between them.

This chain joins TRBV9 and TRBJ2-1; TRBD2 matches at 9 bases. Germline loops: CDR1 SGDLS, CDR2 YYNGEE. Germline trimming cut 0 bases from V and 15 bases from J; bases unmatched to any gene: 7. This CDR3 spans 13 amino acids. The DNA of the CDR3 is TGTGCCAGCAGCGTAGCAGCGGGGGGCCCCTGGTTCTTC. It translates to CASSVAAGGPWFF.

V gene TRBV2 combines with J gene TRBJ1-1; unclear D gene. The CDR3 has 15 residues. Trimming removed 3 bases from V and 8 bases from J, with 19 bases in between. Germline CDR1 reads SNHLY; CDR2 reads FYNNEI. DNA for the CDR3: TGTGCCAGCAGTGACGGTGGAGGGCAGGCAAAAGAAGCTTTCTTT. Protein sequence: CASSDGGGQAKEAFF.

This chain's CDR3 is CASTGSSIGLAPYEQYF. CDR3 nucleotide sequence: TGTGCCAGCACAGGATCCTCCATCGGACTTGCCCCATACGAGCAGTACTTC. The rearrangement links TRBV28 to TRBJ2-7; a possible D gene is TRBD2 (5 bases). The ends were cut back, 7 bases at V and 4 bases at J, with 26 bases in the middle. CDR1 is MDHEN and CDR2 is SYDVKM in the germline V gene. There are 17 residues in the CDR3.

This clone was detected a few times. The V gene is TRBV2, the J gene TRBJ2-7; perhaps D is TRBD1 or TRBD2 (6 bases each). V was cut by 8 bases and J by 5 bases, with 19 bases left in between. Germline CDR1 and CDR2: SNHLY and FYNNEI. The length of the CDR3 is 14 residues. The CDR3 DNA reads TGTGCCAGCGGGGGGCCGACGAATGCGAACGAGCAGTACTTC. Protein: CASGGPTNANEQYF.

This chain connects TRBV29-1 to TRBJ1-2; TRBD1 matches 7 bases. This CDR3 has 16 residues. J gave up 4 bases and V 4 bases, and 15 bases lay outside the gene matches. The germline V gene has CDR1 SQVTM and CDR2 ANQGSEA. CDR3 amino acids: CSVAGTDDIRPYGYTF. For the CDR3, the DNA is TGCAGCGTTGCGGGGACAGACGATATCAGACCCTATGGCTACACCTTC.

This clone was found a few times. The CDR3 coding sequence is TGTGCCAGCAGCTTGGACCTATCTGGAAACACCATATATTTT. Its protein is CASSLDLSGNTIYF. The rearrangement links TRBV5-6 to TRBJ1-3, with no clear D. Trimming removed 0 bases at V and 1 base at J, with 5 bases between. CDR3 length: 14 amino acids. CDR1 is SGHDT and CDR2 is YYEEEE in the germline V gene.

This clone has only one observation. V usage is TRBV28 and J usage is TRBJ1-2; D not resolved. Germline V gene lookup returns CDR1 MDHEN and CDR2 SYDVKM. This CDR3 contains 13 residues. V lost 6 bases and J 8 bases, leaving 16 bases between the germline ends. CDR3 DNA sequence: TGTGCCAGCAGCCCCGGGCAGCTTTTAGGCTACACCTTC. Protein sequence: CASSPGQLLGYTF.

V and J are TRBV7-2 and TRBJ1-2, with 8 bases matching TRBD1. This CDR3 region has 16 residues. The V gene end was trimmed by 5 bases and the J gene end by 4 bases; junction bases not matched to a gene: 12. The V gene's germline CDR1 is SGHTA and CDR2 FQGNSA. The CDR3 sequence: CASSPYYTGGVYGYTF. The CDR3, as DNA: TGTGCCAGCAGCCCGTACTATACAGGGGGGGTCTATGGCTACACCTTC.

The chain joins TRBV5-4 to TRBJ1-6; no firm D call. This CDR3 has 15 residues. CDR1 SGHNT and CDR2 YYREEE come from the germline V gene (reference sequence). V lost 0 bases to trimming and J lost 7 bases, with 11 bases between them. This chain's CDR3 is CASSLAPQQNSPLHF. CDR3 sequence (DNA): TGTGCCAGCAGCTTGGCCCCCCAGCAAAATTCACCCCTCCACTTT.

This chain links TRBV5-8 with TRBJ2-7, with TRBD1 matching 7 bases. Losses at the gene ends were 2 bases for V and 6 bases for J; bases not matched to a gene: 8. The CDR3 consists of 14 residues. CDR1 and CDR2 (germline): SGHTS, YDEGEE. The CDR3 here is CASSFRQGVGEQYF. Written as DNA, the CDR3 is TGTGCCAGCAGCTTTCGGCAGGGGGTCGGCGAGCAGTACTTC. Using reference TRBV5-8 and TRBJ2-7 for the parts outside the CDR3, the full variable domain is EAGVTQSPTHLIKTRGQQATLRCSPISGHTSVYWYQQALGLGLQFLLWYDEGEERNRGNFPPRFSGRQFPNYSSELNVNALELEDSALYLCASSFRQGVGEQYFGPGTRLTVT.

The chain joins TRBV6-2 or TRBV6-3 to TRBJ1-5; 10 positions match TRBD1. The CDR3 sequence is 16 residues long. Germline loops: CDR1 MNHEY, CDR2 SVGEGT. Trimming removed 5 bases from V and 1 base from J; junction bases left unmatched: 5. The CDR3 spells CASSRTGGWSNQPQHF. For the CDR3, the DNA is TGTGCCAGCAGTCGGACAGGGGGATGGAGCAATCAGCCCCAGCATTTT.

V and J are TRBV7-2 and TRBJ1-2, with TRBD1 matching over 10 bases. This CDR3 comprises 15 residues. Per germline, CDR1 SGHTA and CDR2 FQGNSA. The V segment lost 3 bases and the J segment 2 bases; nucleotides outside the gene matches: 3. The CDR3 reads CASSFSGQGNYGYTF. The CDR3 nucleotides are TGTGCCAGCAGCTTTTCGGGACAGGGGAACTATGGCTACACCTTC.